This T cell receptor beta chain originates from a study of T cells after yellow fever vaccination. TCRdb ran MiXCR on the 5' RACE reads and lists one entry per CDR3 protein. The data show just under 600,000 distinct CDR3 sequences, roughly 12% seen once. The receptor's source is a man younger than 40 who received the YFV17D yellow fever vaccine. The input for sequencing was PBMCs, taken on the day of the yellow fever booster vaccination.

CDR3 nucleotide sequence: TGTGCCAGCAGCTTAGCGGACGCTCCGGGACTAGCGGCCCAGTACTTC. It encodes CASSLADAPGLAAQYF. The genes are TRBV7-2 and TRBJ2-5; 11 nucleotides agree with TRBD2. Germline loops: CDR1 SGHTA, CDR2 FQGNSA. Germline trimming cut 0 bases from V and 9 bases from J; bases unmatched to any gene: 9. This CDR3 has 16 residues.